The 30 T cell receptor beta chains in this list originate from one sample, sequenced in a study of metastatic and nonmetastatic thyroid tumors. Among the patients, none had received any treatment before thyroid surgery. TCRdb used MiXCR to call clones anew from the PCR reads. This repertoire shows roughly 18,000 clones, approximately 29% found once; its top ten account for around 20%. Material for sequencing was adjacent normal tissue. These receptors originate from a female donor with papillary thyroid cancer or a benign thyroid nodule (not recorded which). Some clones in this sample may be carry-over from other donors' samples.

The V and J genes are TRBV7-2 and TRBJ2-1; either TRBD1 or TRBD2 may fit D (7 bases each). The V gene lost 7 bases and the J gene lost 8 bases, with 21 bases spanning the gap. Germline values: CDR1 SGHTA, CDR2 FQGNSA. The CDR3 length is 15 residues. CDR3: CASIVKGAGVHEQFF. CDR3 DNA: TGTGCCAGCATCGTCAAGGGGGCGGGAGTTCATGAGCAGTTCTTC. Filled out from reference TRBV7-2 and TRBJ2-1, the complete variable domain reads GAGVSQSPSNKVTEKGKDVELRCDPISGHTALYWYRQSLGQGLEFLIYFQGNSAPDKSGLPSDRFSAERTGGSVSTLTIQRTQQEDSAVYLCASIVKGAGVHEQFFGPGTRLTVL.

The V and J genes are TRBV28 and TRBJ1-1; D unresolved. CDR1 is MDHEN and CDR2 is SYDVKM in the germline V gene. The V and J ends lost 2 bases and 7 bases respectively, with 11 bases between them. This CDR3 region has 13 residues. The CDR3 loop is CASSLIVGFEAFF. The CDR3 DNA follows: TGTGCCAGCAGTTTAATTGTCGGATTTGAAGCTTTCTTT.

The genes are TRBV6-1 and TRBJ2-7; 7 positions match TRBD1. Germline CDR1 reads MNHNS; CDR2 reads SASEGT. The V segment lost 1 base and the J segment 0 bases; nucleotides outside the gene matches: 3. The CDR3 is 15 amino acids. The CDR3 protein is CASSEEGAASYEQYF. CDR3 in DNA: TGTGCCAGCAGTGAAGAGGGGGCCGCCTCCTACGAGCAGTACTTC.

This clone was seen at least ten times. This CDR3 is CASSPPRTGVFEQYF. The CDR3 DNA is TGTGCCAGCTCACCACCTCGGACAGGGGTTTTCGAGCAGTACTTC. J is TRBJ2-7 and V is TRBV18, with 9 bases identical to TRBD1. CDR1 is KGHSH and CDR2 is LQKENI in the germline V gene. The CDR3 sequence is 15 residues long. Unmatched junction bases numbered 6, after V lost 0 bases and J lost 6 bases.

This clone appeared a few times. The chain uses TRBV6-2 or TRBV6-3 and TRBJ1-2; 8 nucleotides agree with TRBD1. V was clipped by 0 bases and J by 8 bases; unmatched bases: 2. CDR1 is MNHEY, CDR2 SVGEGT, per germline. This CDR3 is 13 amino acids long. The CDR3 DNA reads TGTGCCAGCAGTTACTCTCGACAGGGGGGCTACACCTTC. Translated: CASSYSRQGGYTF.

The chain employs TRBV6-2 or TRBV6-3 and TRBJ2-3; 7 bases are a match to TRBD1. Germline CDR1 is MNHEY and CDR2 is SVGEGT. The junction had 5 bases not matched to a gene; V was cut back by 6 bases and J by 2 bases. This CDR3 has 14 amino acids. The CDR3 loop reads CASSPGQSTDTQYF. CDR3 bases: TGTGCCAGCAGCCCGGGACAGTCCACAGATACGCAGTATTTT.

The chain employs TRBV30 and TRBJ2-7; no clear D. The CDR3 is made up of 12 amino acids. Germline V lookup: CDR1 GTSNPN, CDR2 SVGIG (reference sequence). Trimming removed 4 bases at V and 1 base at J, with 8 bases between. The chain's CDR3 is CAWMRQSYEQYF. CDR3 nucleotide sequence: TGTGCCTGGATGAGGCAGTCCTACGAGCAGTACTTC.

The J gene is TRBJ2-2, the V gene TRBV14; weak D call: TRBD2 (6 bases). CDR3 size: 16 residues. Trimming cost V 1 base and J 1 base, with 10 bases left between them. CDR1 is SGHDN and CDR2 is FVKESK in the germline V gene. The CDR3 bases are TGTGCCAGCAGCCAAGTGGCGGGGATGAACACCGGGGAGCTGTTTTTT. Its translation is CASSQVAGMNTGELFF. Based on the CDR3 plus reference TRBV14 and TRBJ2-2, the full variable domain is EAGVTQFPSHSVIEKGQTVTLRCDPISGHDNLYWYRRVMGKEIKFLLHFVKESKQDESGMPNNRFLAERTGGTYSTLKVQPAELEDSGVYFCASSQVAGMNTGELFFGEGSRLTVL.

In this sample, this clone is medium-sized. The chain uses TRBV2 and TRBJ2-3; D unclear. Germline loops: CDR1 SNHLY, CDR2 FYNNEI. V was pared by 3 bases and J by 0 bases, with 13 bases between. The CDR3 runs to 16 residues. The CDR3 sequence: CASSDVSSTSTDTQYF. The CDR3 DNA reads TGTGCCAGCAGTGACGTTAGCTCCACTAGCACAGATACGCAGTATTTT.

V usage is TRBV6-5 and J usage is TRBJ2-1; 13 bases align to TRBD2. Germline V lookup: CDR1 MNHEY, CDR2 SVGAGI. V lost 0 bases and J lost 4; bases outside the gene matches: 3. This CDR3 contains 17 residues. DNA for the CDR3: TGTGCCAGCAGTTACTCTGGACTAGCGGGAGTTTACAATGAGCAGTTCTTC. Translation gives CASSYSGLAGVYNEQFF.

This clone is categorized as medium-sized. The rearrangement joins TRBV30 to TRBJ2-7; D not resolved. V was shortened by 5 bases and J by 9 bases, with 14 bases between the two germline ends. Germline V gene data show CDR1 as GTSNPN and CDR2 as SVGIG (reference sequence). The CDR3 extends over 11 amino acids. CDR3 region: CAWGPGVGQYF. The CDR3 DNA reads TGTGCCTGGGGGCCAGGAGTGGGGCAGTACTTC. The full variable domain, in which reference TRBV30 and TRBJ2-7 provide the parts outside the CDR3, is SQTIHQWPATLVQPVGSPLSLECTVEGTSNPNLYWYRQAAGRGLQLLFYSVGIGQISSEVPQNLSASRPQDRQFILSSKKLLLSDSGFYLCAWGPGVGQYFGPGTRLTVT.

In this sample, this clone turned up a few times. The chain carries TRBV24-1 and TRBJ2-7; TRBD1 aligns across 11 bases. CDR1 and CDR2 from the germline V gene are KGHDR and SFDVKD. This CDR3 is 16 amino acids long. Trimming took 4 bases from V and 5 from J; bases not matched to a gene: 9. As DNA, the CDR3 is TGTGCCACCAGTGAAACCGGGACAGGGGGACCCCACGAGCAGTACTTC. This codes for CATSETGTGGPHEQYF.

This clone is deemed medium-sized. In DNA form, the CDR3 reads TGTGCCAGCAGTCCTCTGTACGGGGGGCGAAAGACCCAGTACTTC. It specifies CASSPLYGGRKTQYF. The V call is TRBV12-3 or TRBV12-4, the J call TRBJ2-5; possibly TRBD2 for D (7 bases). Between the trimmed V and J ends, which lost 5 bases and 6 bases, there was a span of 19 bases. There are 15 residues in the CDR3.

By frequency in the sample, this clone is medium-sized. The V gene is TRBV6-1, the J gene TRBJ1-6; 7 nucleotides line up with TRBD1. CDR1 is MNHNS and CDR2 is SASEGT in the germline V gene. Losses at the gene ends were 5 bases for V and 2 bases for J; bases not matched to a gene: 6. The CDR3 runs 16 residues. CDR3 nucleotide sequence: TGTGCCAGCAGTTCCTTACAGGGGACCTATAATTCACCCCTCCACTTT. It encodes CASSSLQGTYNSPLHF.

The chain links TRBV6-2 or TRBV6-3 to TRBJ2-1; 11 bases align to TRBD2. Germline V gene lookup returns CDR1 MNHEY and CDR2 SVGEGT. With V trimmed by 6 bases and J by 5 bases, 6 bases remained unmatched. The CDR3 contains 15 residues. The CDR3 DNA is TGTGCCAGCAGCTCAGTAGCGGGAGGGAACAATGAGCAGTTCTTC. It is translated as CASSSVAGGNNEQFF.

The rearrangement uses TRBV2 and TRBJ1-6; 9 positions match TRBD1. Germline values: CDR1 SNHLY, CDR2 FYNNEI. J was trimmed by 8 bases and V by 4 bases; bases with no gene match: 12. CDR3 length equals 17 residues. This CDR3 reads CASSGVFRGQGDSPLHF. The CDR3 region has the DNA TGTGCCAGCAGTGGGGTATTTAGGGGACAGGGAGATTCACCCCTCCACTTT.

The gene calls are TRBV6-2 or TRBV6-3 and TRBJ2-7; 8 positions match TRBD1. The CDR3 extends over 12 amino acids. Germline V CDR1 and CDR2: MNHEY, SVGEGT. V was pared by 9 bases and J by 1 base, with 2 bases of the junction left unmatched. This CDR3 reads CASTGGSYEQYF. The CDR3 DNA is TGTGCCAGTACAGGGGGATCCTACGAGCAGTACTTC.

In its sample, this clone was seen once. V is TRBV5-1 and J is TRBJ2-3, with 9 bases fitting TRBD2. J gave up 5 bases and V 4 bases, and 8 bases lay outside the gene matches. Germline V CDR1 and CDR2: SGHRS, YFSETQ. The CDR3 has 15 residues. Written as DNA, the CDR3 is TGCGCCAGCAGCCTAGTAGCGGGAGAGGGAGATACGCAGTATTTT. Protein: CASSLVAGEGDTQYF.

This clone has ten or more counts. The CDR3 loop reads CATRLRDSSFSGANVLTF. CDR3 sequence (DNA): TGTGCCACTCGTCTCCGGGACAGTTCCTTCTCTGGGGCCAACGTCCTGACTTTC. This sequence joins TRBV2 and TRBJ2-6, with 7 bases matching TRBD1. The CDR3 spans 18 residues. V was clipped by 10 bases and J by 0 bases; unmatched bases: 15. The germline V gene has CDR1 SNHLY and CDR2 FYNNEI.

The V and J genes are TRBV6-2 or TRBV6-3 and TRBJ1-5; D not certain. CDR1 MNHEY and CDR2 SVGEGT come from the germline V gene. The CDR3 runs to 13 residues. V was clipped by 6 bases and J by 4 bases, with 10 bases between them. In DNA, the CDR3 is TGTGCCAGCAGGCGGACGGGGAATCAGCCCCAGCATTTT. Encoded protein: CASRRTGNQPQHF.

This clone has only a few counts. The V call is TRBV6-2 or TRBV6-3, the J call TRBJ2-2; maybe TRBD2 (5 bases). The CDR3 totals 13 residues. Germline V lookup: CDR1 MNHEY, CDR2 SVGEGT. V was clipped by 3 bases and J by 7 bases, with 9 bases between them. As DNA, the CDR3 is TGTGCCAGCAGTTATAAGGAGGTCGGGGAGCTGTTTTTT. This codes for CASSYKEVGELFF.

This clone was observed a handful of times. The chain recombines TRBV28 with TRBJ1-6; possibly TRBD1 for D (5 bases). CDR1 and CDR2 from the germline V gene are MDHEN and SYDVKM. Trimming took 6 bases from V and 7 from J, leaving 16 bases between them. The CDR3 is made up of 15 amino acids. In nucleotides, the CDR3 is TGTGCCAGCAGGCAGCGGGGGGACCGAAATTCACCCCTCCACTTT. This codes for CASRQRGDRNSPLHF.

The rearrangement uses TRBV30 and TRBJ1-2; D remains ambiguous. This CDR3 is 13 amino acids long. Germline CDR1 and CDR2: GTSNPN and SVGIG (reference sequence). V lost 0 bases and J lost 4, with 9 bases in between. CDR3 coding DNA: TGTGCCTGGAGTGTTAGGGTGGCCTATGGCTACACCTTC. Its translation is CAWSVRVAYGYTF. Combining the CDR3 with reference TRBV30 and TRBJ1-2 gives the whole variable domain SQTIHQWPATLVQPVGSPLSLECTVEGTSNPNLYWYRQAAGRGLQLLFYSVGIGQISSEVPQNLSASRPQDRQFILSSKKLLLSDSGFYLCAWSVRVAYGYTFGSGTRLTVV.

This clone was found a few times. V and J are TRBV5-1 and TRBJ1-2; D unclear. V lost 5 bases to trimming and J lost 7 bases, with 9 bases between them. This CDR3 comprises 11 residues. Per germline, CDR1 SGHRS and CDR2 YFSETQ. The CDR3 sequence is CASSGRSGYTF. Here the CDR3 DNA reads TGCGCCAGCAGTGGGAGGTCTGGCTACACCTTC. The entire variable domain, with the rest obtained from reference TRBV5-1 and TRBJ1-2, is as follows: KAGVTQTPRYLIKTRGQQVTLSCSPISGHRSVSWYQQTPGQGLQFLFEYFSETQRNKGNFPGRFSGRQFSNSRSEMNVSTLELGDSALYLCASSGRSGYTFGSGTRLTVV.

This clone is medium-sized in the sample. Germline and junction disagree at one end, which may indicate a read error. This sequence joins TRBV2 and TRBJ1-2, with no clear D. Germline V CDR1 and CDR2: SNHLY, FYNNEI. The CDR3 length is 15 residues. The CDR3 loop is CASREGSQANYGYTF. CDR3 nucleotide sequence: TGTGCCAGCAGAGAAGGTTCCCAAGCTAACTATGGCTACACCTTC. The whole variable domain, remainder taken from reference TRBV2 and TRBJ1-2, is EPEVTQTPSHQVTQMGQEVILRCVPISNHLYFYWYRQILGQKVEFLVSFYNNEISEKSEIFDDQFSVERPDGSNFTLKIRSTKLEDSAMYFCASREGSQANYGYTFGSGTRLTVV.

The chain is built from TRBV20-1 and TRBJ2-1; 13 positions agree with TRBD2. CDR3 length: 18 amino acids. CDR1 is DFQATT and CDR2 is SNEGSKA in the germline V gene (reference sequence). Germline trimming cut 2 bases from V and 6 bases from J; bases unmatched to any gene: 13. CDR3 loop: CSARSPGLAGTRPNEQFF. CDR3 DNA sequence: TGCAGTGCTAGATCGCCGGGACTAGCGGGAACTCGCCCCAATGAGCAGTTCTTC.

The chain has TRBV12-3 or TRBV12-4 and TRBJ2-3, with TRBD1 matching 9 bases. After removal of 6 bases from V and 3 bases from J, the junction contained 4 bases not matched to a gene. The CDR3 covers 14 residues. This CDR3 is CASSQDRGTDTQYF. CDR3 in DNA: TGTGCCAGCAGCCAGGACAGGGGTACAGATACGCAGTATTTT.

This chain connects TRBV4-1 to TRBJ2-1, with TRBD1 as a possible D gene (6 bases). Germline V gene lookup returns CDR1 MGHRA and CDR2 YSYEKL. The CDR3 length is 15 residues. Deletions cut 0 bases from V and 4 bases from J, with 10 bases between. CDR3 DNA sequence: TGCGCCAGCAGCCAAGACAGTAGGGGGTACAATGAGCAGTTCTTC. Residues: CASSQDSRGYNEQFF.

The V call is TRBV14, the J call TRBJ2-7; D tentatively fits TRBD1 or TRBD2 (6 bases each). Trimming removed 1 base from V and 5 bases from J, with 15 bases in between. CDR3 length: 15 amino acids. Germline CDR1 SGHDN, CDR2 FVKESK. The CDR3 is CASSQGWGARNEQYF. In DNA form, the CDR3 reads TGTGCCAGCAGCCAAGGGTGGGGGGCGCGAAACGAGCAGTACTTC.

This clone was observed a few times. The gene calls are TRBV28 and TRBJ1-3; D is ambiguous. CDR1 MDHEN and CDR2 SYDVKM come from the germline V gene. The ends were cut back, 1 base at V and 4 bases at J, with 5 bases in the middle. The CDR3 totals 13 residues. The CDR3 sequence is CASSLFPGNTIYF. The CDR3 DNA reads TGTGCCAGCAGTTTATTCCCCGGAAACACCATATATTTT.